A selection of T cell receptor beta chains follows, all from one sample in a study of shared T cell receptors in the human thymus. The assay was immunoSEQ multiplex PCR, and TCRdb's table has in-frame clones only and misses some. The table shows hundreds of thousands of clones, with around 93% occurring only once. Sequences were obtained from thymocytes. The source is a human donor. Both conserved end residues are part of each CDR3. The order of the fields is V gene, D gene, clone size, J gene, CDR3 protein, CDR3 DNA. The D gene is left open where the match is weak. The size field is filled for only some rows; it gives once, few, many or a size class.

v_call: TRBV19
d_call: TRBD2
clone_size: -
j_call: TRBJ2-3
cdr3_aa: CASSRSGLAGVPDTQYF
cdr3_nt: TGTGCCAGTAGTAGATCGGGACTAGCGGGAGTACCAGATACGCAGTATTTT

v_call: TRBV5-5
d_call: -
clone_size: -
j_call: TRBJ1-2
cdr3_aa: CASSLSPYYGYTF
cdr3_nt: TGTGCCAGCAGCTTGAGCCCCTACTATGGCTACACCTTC

v_call: TRBV27
d_call: -
clone_size: -
j_call: TRBJ1-5
cdr3_aa: CASSLRGYSNQPQHF
cdr3_nt: TGTGCCAGCAGTCTGAGGGGGTATAGCAATCAGCCCCAGCATTTT

v_call: TRBV7-9
d_call: -
clone_size: once
j_call: TRBJ2-7
cdr3_aa: CASSAGTESSYEQYF
cdr3_nt: TGTGCCAGCAGCGCCGGGACGGAGAGCTCCTACGAGCAGTACTTC

v_call: TRBV6-1
d_call: -
clone_size: -
j_call: TRBJ1-2
cdr3_aa: CASSERLQGYGYTF
cdr3_nt: TGTGCCAGCAGTGAAAGGCTACAGGGTTATGGCTACACCTTC

v_call: TRBV14
d_call: -
clone_size: -
j_call: TRBJ2-5
cdr3_aa: CASSAHWETQYF
cdr3_nt: TGTGCCAGCAGCGCTCACTGGGAGACCCAGTACTTC

v_call: TRBV29-1
d_call: -
clone_size: -
j_call: TRBJ2-5
cdr3_aa: CSVGRGRQETQYF
cdr3_nt: TGCAGCGTGGGTCGGGGGCGTCAAGAGACCCAGTACTTC

v_call: TRBV9
d_call: -
clone_size: -
j_call: TRBJ2-3
cdr3_aa: CASSFRDRTDTQYF
cdr3_nt: TGTGCCAGCAGCTTTAGAGACCGGACAGATACGCAGTATTTT

v_call: TRBV15
d_call: -
clone_size: -
j_call: TRBJ2-6
cdr3_aa: CATSPAAKTGTRKPSGANVLTF
cdr3_nt: TGTGCCACCAGCCCCGCGGCGAAAACCGGGACACGGAAACCATCTGGGGCCAACGTCCTGACTTTC

v_call: TRBV28
d_call: -
clone_size: -
j_call: TRBJ1-1
cdr3_aa: CASSPPNTEAFF
cdr3_nt: TGTGCCAGCAGTCCCCCGAACACTGAAGCTTTCTTT

v_call: TRBV4-3
d_call: -
clone_size: -
j_call: TRBJ2-1
cdr3_aa: CASSEGESSYNEQFF
cdr3_nt: TGCGCCAGCTCTGAGGGGGAGAGCTCCTACAATGAGCAGTTCTTC

v_call: TRBV27
d_call: -
clone_size: -
j_call: TRBJ1-4
cdr3_aa: CASRNRATNEKLFF
cdr3_nt: TGTGCCAGCAGGAACAGGGCAACTAATGAAAAACTGTTTTTT

v_call: TRBV28
d_call: -
clone_size: -
j_call: TRBJ1-2
cdr3_aa: CASRLTYGYTF
cdr3_nt: TGTGCCAGCAGACTGACCTATGGCTACACCTTC

v_call: TRBV15
d_call: TRBD2
clone_size: -
j_call: TRBJ2-3
cdr3_aa: CATSRGRRAASGRLYSTDTQYF
cdr3_nt: TGTGCCACCAGCAGAGGCCGGAGGGCGGCTAGCGGGAGATTATACAGCACAGATACGCAGTATTTT

v_call: TRBV7-5
d_call: -
clone_size: -
j_call: TRBJ1-2
cdr3_aa: CVRSLFWETYYGYTF
cdr3_nt: TGTGTCAGAAGCTTATTTTGGGAGACTTACTATGGCTACACCTTC

v_call: TRBV11-2
d_call: -
clone_size: -
j_call: TRBJ1-4
cdr3_aa: CASSSCHPGRAKNEKLFF
cdr3_nt: TGTGCCAGCAGCTCCTGCCACCCGGGGAGGGCCAAAAATGAAAAACTGTTTTTT

v_call: TRBV20-1
d_call: -
clone_size: -
j_call: TRBJ1-1
cdr3_aa: CSAPTAEKAFF
cdr3_nt: TGCAGTGCTCCTACCGCGGAAAAAGCTTTCTTT

v_call: TRBV9
d_call: TRBD1
clone_size: -
j_call: TRBJ1-1
cdr3_aa: CASSDDGQAILNTEAFF
cdr3_nt: TGTGCCAGCAGCGATGATGGACAGGCGATATTGAACACTGAAGCTTTCTTT

v_call: TRBV5-4
d_call: -
clone_size: -
j_call: TRBJ2-5
cdr3_aa: CASRTAETQYF
cdr3_nt: TGTGCCAGCAGGACCGCAGAGACCCAGTACTTC

v_call: TRBV28
d_call: TRBD1
clone_size: -
j_call: TRBJ1-1
cdr3_aa: CASVWTGNTEAFF
cdr3_nt: TGTGCCAGCGTATGGACAGGGAACACTGAAGCTTTCTTT

v_call: TRBV4-3
d_call: TRBD2
clone_size: -
j_call: TRBJ2-5
cdr3_aa: CASSQTLRKAGEKETQYF
cdr3_nt: TGCGCCAGCAGCCAGACACTCCGAAAAGCGGGGGAAAAAGAGACCCAGTACTTC

v_call: TRBV11-2
d_call: -
clone_size: few
j_call: TRBJ2-3
cdr3_aa: CASRDSGTVTDTQYF
cdr3_nt: TGTGCCAGCAGAGATTCCGGGACTGTTACAGATACGCAGTATTTT

v_call: TRBV5-4
d_call: -
clone_size: -
j_call: TRBJ1-2
cdr3_aa: CATTHRAYGYTF
cdr3_nt: TGTGCCACCACTCACAGGGCCTATGGCTACACCTTC

v_call: TRBV5-1
d_call: -
clone_size: -
j_call: TRBJ2-1
cdr3_aa: CASSLGRNEQFF
cdr3_nt: TGCGCCAGCAGCTTGGGCCGGAATGAGCAGTTCTTC

v_call: TRBV18
d_call: -
clone_size: -
j_call: TRBJ2-7
cdr3_aa: CASSRTPRSYEQYF
cdr3_nt: TGTGCCAGCTCACGGACACCTCGATCCTACGAGCAGTACTTC

v_call: TRBV2
d_call: -
clone_size: -
j_call: TRBJ1-5
cdr3_aa: CASSEWGPNQPQHF
cdr3_nt: TGTGCCAGCAGTGAATGGGGGCCGAATCAGCCCCAGCATTTT

v_call: TRBV6-6
d_call: TRBD1
clone_size: -
j_call: TRBJ2-5
cdr3_aa: CASRDRGRETQYF
cdr3_nt: TGTGCCAGCAGGGACAGGGGAAGGGAGACCCAGTACTTC

v_call: TRBV5-1
d_call: -
clone_size: -
j_call: TRBJ2-1
cdr3_aa: CASSQRLPDPLNEQFF
cdr3_nt: TGCGCCAGCAGCCAAAGACTCCCCGACCCCCTAAATGAGCAGTTCTTC

v_call: TRBV11-3
d_call: TRBD2
clone_size: -
j_call: TRBJ2-1
cdr3_aa: CASSYSGSVYNEQFF
cdr3_nt: TGTGCCAGCAGTTATAGCGGGAGTGTGTACAATGAGCAGTTCTTC

v_call: TRBV27
d_call: TRBD1
clone_size: once
j_call: TRBJ2-7
cdr3_aa: CASSPGQGGLPGYEQYF
cdr3_nt: TGTGCCAGCAGTCCGGGACAGGGTGGCCTTCCGGGGTACGAGCAGTACTTC

v_call: TRBV4-1
d_call: -
clone_size: -
j_call: TRBJ2-5
cdr3_aa: CASSLQGGTNPGTQYF
cdr3_nt: TGCGCCAGCAGCCTCCAAGGGGGGACTAACCCAGGGACCCAGTACTTC

v_call: TRBV6-5
d_call: -
clone_size: -
j_call: TRBJ2-7
cdr3_aa: CASRHGRQPYEQYF
cdr3_nt: TGTGCCAGCAGACATGGTAGGCAGCCCTACGAGCAGTACTTC

v_call: TRBV6-5
d_call: TRBD1
clone_size: -
j_call: TRBJ1-1
cdr3_aa: CASSPDREVIGAFF
cdr3_nt: TGTGCCAGCAGTCCAGACAGGGAAGTCATCGGAGCTTTCTTT

v_call: TRBV5-1
d_call: TRBD1
clone_size: -
j_call: TRBJ2-7
cdr3_aa: CASSLGPLDRVYEQYF
cdr3_nt: TGCGCCAGCAGCTTGGGCCCGCTGGACAGGGTGTATGAGCAGTACTTC